This TCR beta chain was identified in a study of T cells in Graves' hyperthyroidism and ophthalmopathy. Across the study: Pretreatment peripheral blood was obtained at initial diagnosis. General study results and limits: The model identified upcoming ophthalmopathy a median approximately 6.5 months ahead of onset. Separation of ophthalmopathy from stable hyperthyroidism was achieved by a 13 V-J model.

This clonotype showed up many times. Its matching antigen is unknown. This CDR3 is 11 amino acids long. Germline V gives CDR1 MNHEY, CDR2 SVGEGT. V lost 5 bases, J lost 7 bases, and 8 bases lay in between. Graves' hyperthyroidism without ophthalmopathy progression within 18 months was termed stable. Template material for amplifying TCR beta CDR3 regions consisted of RNA transcripts. The HTBI primer set drove a first-round RT-PCR of the TCR CDR3. One entry per CDR3 protein, called by TCRdb with MiXCR from the multiplex PCR reads. Altogether 700,000 to 850,000 distinct CDR3 sequences are present, 30% to 40% being singletons, with the ten largest covering roughly 30%.

The chain carries TRBV6-2 or TRBV6-3 and TRBJ1-1; the D gene is possibly TRBD1 (6 bases). The sequence came from a woman aged 40 to 55 with Graves' hyperthyroidism. Material: blood. The CDR3 here is CASSADSEAFF. The CDR3 coding sequence is TGTGCCAGCAGTGCGGACAGTGAAGCTTTCTTT.